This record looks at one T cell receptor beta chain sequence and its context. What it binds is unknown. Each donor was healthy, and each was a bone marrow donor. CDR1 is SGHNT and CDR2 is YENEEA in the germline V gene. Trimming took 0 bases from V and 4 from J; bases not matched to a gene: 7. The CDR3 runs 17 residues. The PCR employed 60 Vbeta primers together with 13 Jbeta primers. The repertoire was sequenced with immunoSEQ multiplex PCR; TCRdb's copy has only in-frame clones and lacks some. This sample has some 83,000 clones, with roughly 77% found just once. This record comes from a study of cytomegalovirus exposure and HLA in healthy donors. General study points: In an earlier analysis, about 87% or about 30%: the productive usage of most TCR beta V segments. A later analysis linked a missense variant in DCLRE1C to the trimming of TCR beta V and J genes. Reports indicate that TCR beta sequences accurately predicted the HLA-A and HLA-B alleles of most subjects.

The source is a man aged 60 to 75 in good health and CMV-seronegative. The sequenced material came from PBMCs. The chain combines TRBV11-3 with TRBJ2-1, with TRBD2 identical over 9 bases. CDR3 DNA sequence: TGTGCCAGCAGCTTAGATCATCCTAGCGGGGTATACAATGAGCAGTTCTTC. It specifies CASSLDHPSGVYNEQFF.